The 18 T cell receptor beta chains reported below all come from one sample, sequenced in a study of blood T cells in healthy people across ages. A second about 6 to 11 cycle PCR used barcoded and J-beta primers. TCRdb itself ran the 5' RACE reads through MiXCR, one entry per CDR3 protein. The table has some 1.5 million distinct CDR3 sequences, approximately 30% seen once. Sequences were obtained from blood. The receptors come from a young woman in good health.

The chain joins TRBV12-3 or TRBV12-4 to TRBJ2-7, with D unclear. V lost 6 bases and J 2 bases, leaving 20 bases between the germline ends. CDR3 size: 16 residues. The CDR3 nucleotides read TGTGCCAGCAGCCCTTTTAGTTCTGGAGTGCCCTACGAGCAGTACTTC. Translation gives CASSPFSSGVPYEQYF.

In this sample, this clonotype turned up a few times. V is TRBV12-3 or TRBV12-4 and J is TRBJ2-7; weak D call: TRBD1 (5 bases). This CDR3 is 11 amino acids long. V lost 8 bases and J 6 bases, leaving 11 bases between the germline ends. In DNA form, the CDR3 reads TGTGCCAGCTCAGGGTTGGGCGAGCAGTACTTC. Translated: CASSGLGEQYF.

This clonotype was seen many times. The V gene is TRBV10-2, the J gene TRBJ2-1; 8 bases agree with TRBD1. This CDR3 contains 17 residues. CDR1 and CDR2 (germline): WSHSY, SAAADI. Losses at the gene ends were 1 base for V and 8 bases for J; bases not matched to a gene: 13. CDR3 protein: CASSEFDGRGPPDEQFF. CDR3 nucleotide sequence: TGCGCCAGCAGTGAGTTTGATGGCAGGGGGCCCCCCGATGAGCAGTTCTTC.

This clonotype is a singleton in its sample. This may be a read error, as it is one base from a much larger clone. The chain recombines TRBV7-3 with TRBJ2-5; no definite D call. Germline V gene lookup returns CDR1 SGHTA and CDR2 FQGTGA. The CDR3 contains 14 residues. This chain's CDR3 is CANSPTVETETQYF. The DNA for the CDR3 is TGTGCCAACAGCCCGACTGTGGAAACAGAGACCCAGTACTTC.

In this sample, this clonotype turned up a few times. This chain connects TRBV12-3 or TRBV12-4 to TRBJ2-7; 9 nucleotides line up with TRBD1. Trimming took 4 bases from V and 2 from J; bases not matched to a gene: 6. CDR3 length: 15 amino acids. The CDR3 DNA is TGTGCCAGCAGTTGGAGGGGGGACAGGGCCTACGAGCAGTACTTC. This encodes CASSWRGDRAYEQYF.

This clonotype was picked up many times. The chain combines TRBV27 with TRBJ2-3, with 12 bases fitting TRBD2. Germline CDR1 MNHEY, CDR2 SMNVEV (reference sequence). V was clipped by 5 bases and J by 5 bases; unmatched bases: 5. The CDR3 is made up of 15 amino acids. The CDR3 loop is CASSVLLAGGDTQYF. CDR3 coding DNA: TGTGCCAGCAGTGTCTTACTAGCGGGAGGAGATACGCAGTATTTT.

This clonotype occurred a few times. This rearrangement joins TRBV12-3 or TRBV12-4 to TRBJ2-1; D assignment may be TRBD1 or TRBD2 (5 bases each). The V end lost 6 bases, the J end lost 11 bases, and 20 bases lay between the germline ends. The CDR3 sequence is 14 residues long. The chain's CDR3 is CASSLGPQGRKQFF. For the CDR3, the DNA is TGTGCCAGCAGCCTGGGACCCCAAGGCCGTAAGCAGTTCTTC.

This clonotype was counted only a few times. The CDR3 here is CSVELTDPTYEQYF. As DNA, the CDR3 is TGCAGCGTTGAGTTGACAGACCCAACCTACGAGCAGTACTTC. The chain employs TRBV29-1 and TRBJ2-7; perhaps TRBD1 as D (5 bases). The CDR3 loop spans 14 amino acids. V was pared by 3 bases and J by 2 bases, with 14 bases between. The germline V gene encodes CDR1 SQVTM and CDR2 ANQGSEA.

J is TRBJ1-1 and V is TRBV6-1; the D gene is possibly TRBD1 (5 bases). CDR3 size: 14 residues. CDR1 and CDR2 from the germline V gene are MNHNS and SASEGT. V was cut by 5 bases and J by 6 bases, with 16 bases left in between. The CDR3 loop is CASSFRDGASEAFF. DNA of the CDR3: TGTGCCAGCAGTTTCCGGGACGGGGCTTCTGAAGCTTTCTTT.

The chain carries TRBV2 and TRBJ2-5; 8 bases agree with TRBD2. The CDR3 covers 16 residues. The V gene end was trimmed by 6 bases and the J gene end by 0 bases; junction bases not matched to a gene: 9. CDR1 is SNHLY and CDR2 is FYNNEI in the germline V gene. DNA of the CDR3: TGTGCCAGCAGGCGGGGAACTAGCGGATACCAAGAGACCCAGTACTTC. This encodes CASRRGTSGYQETQYF.

Comment on this clonotype: One end of the junction varies from germline; a read error may be responsible. V and J are TRBV27 and TRBJ2-5; 9 nucleotides agree with TRBD1. Germline CDR1 reads MNHEY; CDR2 reads SMNVEV (reference sequence). The CDR3 extends over 12 amino acids. This CDR3 reads CANSFGTGIQYF. The CDR3 DNA reads TGTGCCAACAGTTTCGGGACAGGGATACAGTACTTC.

This rearrangement joins TRBV27 to TRBJ2-7, with 7 positions matching TRBD2. J was trimmed by 5 bases and V by 4 bases; bases with no gene match: 5. The V gene's germline CDR1 is MNHEY and CDR2 SMNVEV (reference sequence). This CDR3 comprises 13 residues. Written as DNA, the CDR3 is TGTGCCAGCAGTTCGGGACTACTCAACGAGCAGTACTTC. Its translation: CASSSGLLNEQYF.

This clonotype came up many times. This chain links TRBV29-1 with TRBJ1-2, with D maybe TRBD1 (5 bases). Germline values: CDR1 SQVTM, CDR2 ANQGSEA. Trimming took 3 bases from V and 5 from J, leaving 16 bases between them. The CDR3 loop spans 14 amino acids. The DNA for the CDR3 is TGCAGCGTTGAGGATAGGGGTACGGGGTATGGCTACACCTTC. Amino acid sequence: CSVEDRGTGYGYTF.

The V and J genes are TRBV10-3 and TRBJ2-7; 8 bases fit TRBD2. The CDR3 extends over 17 amino acids. Germline assignment: CDR1 ENHRY and CDR2 SYGVKD. After removal of 7 bases from V and 5 bases from J, the junction contained 19 bases not matched to a gene. The CDR3 DNA sequence: TGTGCCATCACCAAGATGGGTAGCGGGAACGGGGAGGACGAGCAGTACTTC. Its protein is CAITKMGSGNGEDEQYF.

A remark on this clonotype: A clone one base away is much larger, so this may be a read error. CDR3 DNA: TGTGTCACCAGCAGAGATTCGGGGAGAGGCTACAATGAGCAGTTCTTC. As protein: CVTSRDSGRGYNEQFF. The chain joins TRBV15 to TRBJ2-1; TRBD2 is a possible D gene (5 bases). CDR1 and CDR2 (germline): LNHNV, YYDKDF (reference sequence). The CDR3 is made up of 16 amino acids.

Many counts were recorded for this clonotype. This chain links TRBV12-3 or TRBV12-4 with TRBJ2-3; possible D gene TRBD1, 5 bases. CDR3 length: 12 residues. V lost 3 bases and J lost 7, with 8 bases in between. The CDR3: CASSLSGYTQYF. The CDR3 DNA is TGTGCCAGCAGTTTGTCAGGGTATACGCAGTATTTT.

Worth noting for this clonotype: The CDR3 does not close with the conserved phenylalanine or tryptophan, likely indicating a read error. This rearrangement joins TRBV28 to TRBJ2-3; D ambiguous. CDR1 is MDHEN, CDR2 SYDVKM, per germline. Trimming cost V 3 bases and J 2 bases, with 6 bases left between them. The CDR3 length is 13 residues. The CDR3 reads CASSLTYTDTQYC. As DNA, the CDR3 is TGTGCCAGCAGTTTGACTTACACAGATACGCAGTATTGT.

This clonotype was observed a few times. The J gene is TRBJ1-1, the V gene TRBV12-3 or TRBV12-4; no clear D. The CDR3 length is 14 residues. V was shortened by 2 bases and J by 0 bases, with 7 bases between the two germline ends. The CDR3 DNA reads TGTGCCAGCAGTTTACAACTGATGAACACTGAAGCTTTCTTT. Amino acid sequence: CASSLQLMNTEAFF.